This T cell receptor beta chain originates from a study of CD8+ T cells in alopecia areata. Whole-study results and caveats: Patients shared TCRs less clearly than mice did, possibly for HLA-related reasons.

This clone was seen a handful of times. Its specificity is unknown. Reverse transcribed after extraction, RNA yielded cDNA as the sequencing template. Libraries were prepared by immunoSEQ multiplex PCR; TCRdb keeps only in-frame clonotypes and omits some of them. The table shows roughly 150,000 clones, with roughly 60% occurring only once. The clonotype originates from a human donor in good health. Sequencing was carried out using CD4+ T cells sorted from blood.

The CDR3 sequence is CASTKQAPTDTQYF. Here the CDR3 DNA reads TGTGCCAGCACTAAACAGGCGCCCACAGATACGCAGTATTTT. The chain links TRBV6-5 to TRBJ2-3; possibly TRBD1 for D (5 bases). CDR1 and CDR2 (germline): MNHEY, SVGAGI. This CDR3 region has 14 residues. V was shortened by 7 bases and J by 2 bases, with 13 bases between the two germline ends.